The next 21 T cell receptor beta chains were all read from a single sample in a study of shared clonotypes between healthy human individuals. Profiling relied on immunoSEQ multiplex PCR, and the TCRdb table lists in-frame clones only, not all of them. The table shows about 820,000 clones, with 85% to 95% occurring only once. Naive CD8 cells were CD45RO-negative, positively selected for CCR7, excluding terminally differentiated effector memory CD45RA+ cells. Sequencing used naive CD8+ T cells sorted from blood. Receptor source: a man aged 25 to 40 in good health.

The chain links TRBV6-5 to TRBJ2-2; 7 bases are a match to TRBD1. The CDR3 sequence is 14 residues long. Germline CDR1 reads MNHEY; CDR2 reads SVGAGI. The V segment lost 7 bases and the J segment 4 bases; nucleotides outside the gene matches: 6. The CDR3 loop reads CASTITGVTGELFF. CDR3 sequence (DNA): TGTGCCAGCACCATAACAGGGGTCACCGGGGAGCTGTTTTTT.

The genes are TRBV28 and TRBJ2-3; either TRBD1 or TRBD2 may fit D (5 bases each). Looked up from germline, CDR1 is MDHEN and CDR2 is SYDVKM. The CDR3 is 16 residues long. With 6 bases removed from V and 2 bases from J, the gap between germline ends came to 18 bases. Written as DNA, the CDR3 is TGTGCCAGCAGCCCGGGGACCGACAAATACACAGATACGCAGTATTTT. Protein sequence: CASSPGTDKYTDTQYF.

This clone showed up just once. The chain has TRBV4-2 and TRBJ1-5, with unresolved D. V was clipped by 0 bases and J by 8 bases, with 14 bases between them. Germline loops: CDR1 LGHNA, CDR2 YNFKEQ. This CDR3 comprises 15 residues. As DNA, the CDR3 is TGTGCCAGCAGCCAAGAAGTCGGGAATAGGGAGCCCCAGCATTTT. Translating gives CASSQEVGNREPQHF.

The CDR3 DNA reads as TGTGCCAGTAGCGTCCGCCCCAATTTTCCGGGACAAGTCCCATACGAGCAGTACTTC. Protein: CASSVRPNFPGQVPYEQYF. The chain is built from TRBV19 and TRBJ2-7; perhaps TRBD1 as D (6 bases). The germline gives CDR1 LNHDA, CDR2 SQIVND (reference sequence). Trimming cost V 6 bases and J 4 bases, with 31 bases left between them. The CDR3 extends over 19 amino acids.

Here the CDR3 reads CAISESVKGTEAFF. CDR3 nucleotides: TGTGCCATCAGTGAGTCGGTCAAGGGGACTGAAGCTTTCTTT. J is TRBJ1-1 and V is TRBV10-3, with a possible D match to TRBD1 (5 bases). The CDR3 runs to 14 residues. Germline CDR1 reads ENHRY; CDR2 reads SYGVKD. Trimming removed 0 bases at V and 5 bases at J, with 10 bases between.

To note about this clone: Other nucleotide sequences from this sample produce the same CDR3. The gene calls are TRBV9 and TRBJ2-7, with D possibly being TRBD1 (5 bases). The V gene's germline CDR1 is SGDLS and CDR2 YYNGEE. With 2 bases removed from V and 2 bases from J, the gap between germline ends came to 11 bases. This CDR3 has 14 amino acids. For the CDR3, the DNA is TGTGCCAGCAGCGTGGGTCAGGGCACCTACGAGCAGTACTTC. Amino acid sequence: CASSVGQGTYEQYF. Together with reference TRBV9 and TRBJ2-7, the CDR3 gives the full variable domain: DSGVTQTPKHLITATGQRVTLRCSPRSGDLSVYWYQQSLDQGLQFLIQYYNGEERAKGNILERFSAQQFPDLHSELNLSSLELGDSALYFCASSVGQGTYEQYFGPGTRLTVT.

CDR3 DNA: TGCGCCAGCAGCCAAGAAGTTCCAACGTACCAAGAGACCCAGTACTTC. Its translation is CASSQEVPTYQETQYF. The J gene is TRBJ2-5, the V gene TRBV4-1; no firm D call. Germline CDR1 MGHRA, CDR2 YSYEKL. Between the trimmed V and J ends, which lost 0 bases and 0 bases, there was a span of 11 bases. CDR3 size: 16 residues.

The chain employs TRBV6-6 and TRBJ1-1; no reliable D call. Germline lookup yields CDR1 MNHNY and CDR2 SVGAGI (reference sequence). V lost 6 bases and J lost 4, with 9 bases in between. The CDR3 has 12 residues. DNA for the CDR3: TGTGCCAGCAGCCAGGTTGGCACTGAAGCTTTCTTT. Protein product: CASSQVGTEAFF.

The chain is built from TRBV5-1 and TRBJ2-7; 10 nucleotides align to TRBD1. CDR3 size: 17 residues. From germline, CDR1 is SGHRS and CDR2 YFSETQ. J was trimmed by 2 bases and V by 0 bases; bases with no gene match: 8. CDR3 coding DNA: TGCGCCAGCAGCTTGGCGGGACAGGGGACGCTTCCCTACGAGCAGTACTTC. This sequence encodes CASSLAGQGTLPYEQYF. Filled out from reference TRBV5-1 and TRBJ2-7, the complete variable domain reads KAGVTQTPRYLIKTRGQQVTLSCSPISGHRSVSWYQQTPGQGLQFLFEYFSETQRNKGNFPGRFSGRQFSNSRSEMNVSTLELGDSALYLCASSLAGQGTLPYEQYFGPGTRLTVT.

V gene TRBV9 combines with J gene TRBJ1-2; 8 positions match TRBD1. CDR1 is SGDLS and CDR2 is YYNGEE in the germline V gene. This CDR3 region has 14 residues. V lost 4 bases and J lost 10; bases outside the gene matches: 12. The CDR3 DNA sequence: TGTGCCAGCAGCTTACCAGACAGGGGTGGGGACTACACCTTC. It specifies CASSLPDRGGDYTF.

The rearrangement links TRBV7-9 to TRBJ2-3, with 7 bases aligning to TRBD2. V lost 2 bases and J lost 6; bases outside the gene matches: 17. Germline lookup yields CDR1 SEHNR and CDR2 FQNEAQ (reference sequence). This CDR3 is built from 18 residues. The CDR3 here is CASSLRLATGGDSDTQYF. DNA of the CDR3: TGTGCCAGCAGCTTACGTTTGGCAACGGGAGGCGATTCTGATACGCAGTATTTT.

The chain carries TRBV2 and TRBJ2-7; D might be TRBD1 (5 bases). Germline CDR1 SNHLY, CDR2 FYNNEI. With 6 bases removed from V and 3 bases from J, the gap between germline ends came to 15 bases. The CDR3 covers 14 residues. CDR3 in amino acids: CASRKAGSGYEQYF. CDR3 in DNA: TGTGCCAGCAGGAAGGCAGGGTCAGGCTACGAGCAGTACTTC.

The CDR3 DNA reads as TGTGCCAGCAGTCCAGGGGGCTTGGGCACTGAAGCTTTCTTT. Translation: CASSPGGLGTEAFF. This chain uses TRBV27 with TRBJ1-1; 8 bases align to TRBD1. J lost 4 bases, V lost 5 bases, and 6 bases had no gene match. CDR3 length: 14 amino acids. Germline CDR1 is MNHEY and CDR2 is SMNVEV (reference sequence).

This clone occurred a few times. V usage is TRBV5-4 and J usage is TRBJ2-1; 8 bases agree with TRBD2. V lost 4 bases and J lost 10; bases outside the gene matches: 4. CDR1 SGHNT and CDR2 YYREEE come from the germline V gene (reference sequence). CDR3 length equals 12 residues. The CDR3 DNA is TGTGCCAGCAGCCGGGAGGGAGAAGAGCAGTTCTTC. As protein: CASSREGEEQFF.

The gene calls are TRBV28 and TRBJ2-1; TRBD1 aligns across 9 bases. CDR3 length equals 17 residues. V lost 4 bases, J lost 5 bases, and 12 bases stayed unmatched. Germline CDR1 reads MDHEN; CDR2 reads SYDVKM. CDR3 amino acids: CASSSATGDRVNNEQFF. The CDR3 DNA follows: TGTGCCAGCAGTTCTGCTACGGGGGACAGGGTAAACAATGAGCAGTTCTTC. The entire variable domain, with the rest obtained from reference TRBV28 and TRBJ2-1, is as follows: DVKVTQSSRYLVKRTGEKVFLECVQDMDHENMFWYRQDPGLGLRLIYFSYDVKMKEKGDIPEGYSVSREKKERFSLILESASTNQTSMYLCASSSATGDRVNNEQFFGPGTRLTVL.

The chain links TRBV18 to TRBJ2-1; unclear D gene. Germline CDR1 reads KGHSH; CDR2 reads LQKENI. The V end lost 2 bases, the J end lost 3 bases, and 14 bases lay between the germline ends. CDR3 length: 16 residues. CDR3 bases: TGTGCCAGCTCACCAGGTGACCACTCGTACTACAATGAGCAGTTCTTC. This codes for CASSPGDHSYYNEQFF.

The CDR3: CASSYSEGETQYF. CDR3 DNA: TGTGCCAGCAGCTATTCAGAGGGGGAGACCCAGTACTTC. This rearrangement joins TRBV7-9 to TRBJ2-5, with D possibly being TRBD1 or TRBD2 (5 bases each). Germline V lookup: CDR1 SEHNR, CDR2 FQNEAQ (reference sequence). Trimming removed 4 bases from V and 5 bases from J, with 11 bases in between. The CDR3 has 13 amino acids.

The chain recombines TRBV4-3 with TRBJ1-1, with D perhaps matching TRBD1 (5 bases). V was shortened by 4 bases and J by 4 bases, with 13 bases between the two germline ends. The CDR3 has 14 residues. Looked up from germline, CDR1 is LGHNA and CDR2 is YSLEER. CDR3 region: CASSPGLGGTEAFF. DNA of the CDR3: TGCGCCAGCAGCCCGGGCCTCGGGGGCACTGAAGCTTTCTTT.

J is TRBJ2-3 and V is TRBV9; 8 bases fit TRBD1. Germline trimming cut 3 bases from V and 4 bases from J; bases unmatched to any gene: 7. CDR1 and CDR2 (germline): SGDLS, YYNGEE. The CDR3 length is 15 residues. CDR3 amino acids: CASSGGQGAADTQYF. CDR3 nucleotide sequence: TGTGCCAGCAGCGGAGGACAGGGTGCGGCAGATACGCAGTATTTT.

The chain uses TRBV6-1 and TRBJ1-2, with D tentatively TRBD1 (6 bases). Germline V gene lookup returns CDR1 MNHNS and CDR2 SASEGT. V was trimmed by 7 bases and J by 9 bases, leaving 24 bases between them. This CDR3 has 15 residues. CDR3 coding DNA: TGTGCCAGCATACAGGGTCGTGGGCTCGGTTGGAGCTACACCTTC. Protein: CASIQGRGLGWSYTF.

The CDR3 DNA reads as TGTGCCAGCAGCTTGACAGGGTCTAGCACAGATACGCAGTATTTT. It codes for CASSLTGSSTDTQYF. The V and J genes are TRBV7-9 and TRBJ2-3, with 7 bases identical to TRBD1. This CDR3 is 15 amino acids long. Trimming cost V 3 bases and J 0 bases; bases outside gene matches: 3. The germline V gene encodes CDR1 SEHNR and CDR2 FQNEAQ (reference sequence).